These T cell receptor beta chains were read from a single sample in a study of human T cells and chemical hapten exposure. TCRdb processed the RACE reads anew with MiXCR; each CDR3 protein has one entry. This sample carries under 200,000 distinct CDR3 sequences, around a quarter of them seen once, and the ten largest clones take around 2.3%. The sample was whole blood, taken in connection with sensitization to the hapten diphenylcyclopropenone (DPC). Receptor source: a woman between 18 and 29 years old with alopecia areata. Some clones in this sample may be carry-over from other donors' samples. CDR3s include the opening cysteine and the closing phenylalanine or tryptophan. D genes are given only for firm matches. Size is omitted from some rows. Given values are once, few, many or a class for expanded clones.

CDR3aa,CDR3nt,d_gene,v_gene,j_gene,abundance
CSARLSGGLKDTQYF,TGCAGTGCTAGGCTTAGCGGGGGGCTTAAGGATACGCAGTATTTT,TRBD2,TRBV20-1,TRBJ2-3,NA
CSARADPTDTQYF,TGCAGTGCTAGAGCCGATCCCACAGATACGCAGTATTTT,NA,TRBV20-1,TRBJ2-3,few
CAIRLAGGTPPAHEQYF,TGTGCCATCAGACTAGCGGGGGGGACCCCTCCCGCCCACGAGCAGTACTTC,TRBD2,TRBV10-3,TRBJ2-7,NA
CASMAQWNTEAFF,TGTGCCAGCATGGCTCAATGGAACACTGAAGCTTTCTTT,NA,TRBV7-2,TRBJ1-1,few
CASSLRGQDYSYEQYF,TGCGCCAGCAGCCTACGCGGACAGGACTATTCCTACGAGCAGTACTTC,NA,TRBV4-1,TRBJ2-7,few
CASSLGDYDEQFF,TGCGCCAGCAGCTTGGGGGACTACGATGAGCAGTTCTTC,TRBD2,TRBV5-1,TRBJ2-1,NA
CAVTGRWDTQYF,TGTGCCGTAACAGGGAGGTGGGATACGCAGTATTTT,NA,TRBV6-5,TRBJ2-3,NA
CSGRRNTEAFF,TGCAGTGGGAGGAGGAACACTGAAGCTTTCTTT,NA,TRBV20-1,TRBJ1-1,few
CASSYNPGLASGRSYNEQFF,TGTGCCAGCAGTTACAATCCGGGACTAGCGTCTGGGAGATCCTACAATGAGCAGTTCTTC,TRBD2,TRBV2,TRBJ2-1,few
CASSQERGTDTQYF,TGCGCCAGCAGCCAAGAGCGGGGCACAGATACGCAGTATTTT,NA,TRBV4-3,TRBJ2-3,few
CSAALDTEAFF,TGCAGCGCCGCTCTTGACACTGAAGCTTTCTTT,NA,TRBV29-1,TRBJ1-1,few
CASSLLPGGHYGYTF,TGTGCCAGCAGCTTATTACCGGGGGGACACTATGGCTACACCTTC,NA,TRBV7-3,TRBJ1-2,NA
CASSPGHGGLAFF,TGTGCCAGCAGCCCCGGGCACGGCGGTCTCGCTTTCTTT,NA,TRBV11-2,TRBJ1-1,few
CASGYSKNIQYF,TGTGCCAGCGGCTATTCCAAAAACATTCAGTACTTC,NA,TRBV2,TRBJ2-4,NA
CASNSEAQSRIQETQYF,TGCGCCAGCAACTCCGAAGCGCAGTCAAGGATCCAAGAGACCCAGTACTTC,NA,TRBV4-1,TRBJ2-5,NA
CSAETGNTAFF,TGCAGTGCGGAAACAGGGAACACAGCTTTCTTT,NA,TRBV20-1,TRBJ1-1,NA
CASSLYRSYEQYF,TGTGCCAGCAGTTTATACCGTTCCTACGAGCAGTACTTC,NA,TRBV27,TRBJ2-7,few
CSVEDLGYTF,TGCAGCGTTGAAGATCTAGGCTACACCTTC,NA,TRBV29-1,TRBJ1-2,NA
CASSNPDPPGELFF,TGTGCCAGCAGTAATCCAGACCCGCCCGGGGAGCTGTTTTTT,NA,TRBV6-2/TRBV6-3,TRBJ2-2,few
CASSFGTTTNEKLFF,TGCGCCAGCAGCTTTGGGACAACAACTAATGAAAAACTGTTTTTT,NA,TRBV4-1,TRBJ1-4,NA
CASSQQGGSYNEQFF,TGCGCCAGCAGTCAACAGGGGGGCTCCTACAATGAGCAGTTCTTC,TRBD1,TRBV5-1,TRBJ2-1,few
CASSLDSATNEKLFF,TGCGCCAGCAGCCTGGACAGTGCAACTAATGAAAAACTGTTTTTT,NA,TRBV4-3,TRBJ1-4,NA
CASTASGGVQETQYF,TGTGCCAGCACGGCTAGCGGGGGAGTCCAAGAGACCCAGTACTTC,TRBD2,TRBV27,TRBJ2-5,NA
CASTMGREGSEQYF,TGCGCCAGCACCATGGGGAGGGAAGGGTCCGAGCAGTACTTC,TRBD2,TRBV5-1,TRBJ2-7,few
CASSQDPGNEKLFF,TGCGCCAGCAGCCAAGACCCGGGGAATGAAAAACTGTTTTTT,NA,TRBV4-1,TRBJ1-4,few
CASTPVATPIADTQYF,TGTGCCAGCACCCCTGTGGCTACCCCCATCGCAGATACGCAGTATTTT,NA,TRBV28,TRBJ2-3,NA
CATTQTGNPGQPQHF,TGTGCCACCACCCAGACCGGTAATCCCGGGCAGCCCCAGCATTTT,NA,TRBV24-1,TRBJ1-5,NA
CASKSTGNTEAFF,TGTGCCAGCAAAAGTACAGGGAACACTGAAGCTTTCTTT,NA,TRBV9,TRBJ1-1,few
CASSLWGSGEQFF,TGTGCCAGCAGCTTATGGGGTAGTGGTGAGCAGTTCTTC,NA,TRBV11-3,TRBJ2-1,NA
CAISDDLAKNIQYF,TGTGCCATCAGTGACGACTTAGCCAAAAACATTCAGTACTTC,NA,TRBV10-3,TRBJ2-4,few
CASSLGTIGTEAFF,TGTGCCAGCAGTCTCGGGACCATCGGCACTGAAGCTTTCTTT,NA,TRBV27,TRBJ1-1,few
CSIPGTYPSTDTQYF,TGCAGCATTCCGGGAACTTACCCTAGCACAGATACGCAGTATTTT,NA,TRBV29-1,TRBJ2-3,once
CATSRVEGGYTKNIQYF,TGTGCCACCAGCAGAGTGGAGGGGGGTTATACCAAAAACATTCAGTACTTC,NA,TRBV15,TRBJ2-4,NA
CASSQPGRASGSSDTQYF,TGCGCCAGCAGCCAACCCGGTCGGGCTAGCGGGAGTTCAGATACGCAGTATTTT,TRBD2,TRBV4-1,TRBJ2-3,few
CASSVSRDGANVLTF,TGCGCCAGCAGTGTTTCGAGGGACGGGGCCAACGTCCTGACTTTC,NA,TRBV10-2,TRBJ2-6,NA
CATSIDVGETQYF,TGTGCCACCAGCATTGACGTCGGAGAGACCCAGTACTTC,NA,TRBV24-1,TRBJ2-5,NA
CASSQVGGGRTQHF,TGCGCCAGCAGCCAAGTCGGTGGTGGTCGGACCCAGCATTTT,NA,TRBV4-1,TRBJ1-5,NA
CASSQNRGLLYEQYF,TGTGCCAGCAGCCAGAACAGGGGGCTCCTCTACGAGCAGTACTTC,TRBD1,TRBV16,TRBJ2-7,NA
CATSPHGRYDQPQHF,TGTGCCACCAGCCCCCACGGGAGATATGATCAGCCCCAGCATTTT,NA,TRBV15,TRBJ1-5,few
CASKPGGINGYTF,TGCGCCAGCAAACCGGGAGGCATCAATGGCTACACCTTC,NA,TRBV4-1,TRBJ1-2,few
CSARDKFSETQYF,TGCAGTGCTAGAGATAAGTTCTCAGAGACCCAGTACTTC,NA,TRBV20-1,TRBJ2-5,few
CASSPGTGDNEQYF,TGTGCCAGCAGCCCCGGGACAGGGGATAACGAGCAGTACTTC,TRBD1,TRBV12-3/TRBV12-4,TRBJ2-7,few
CSANRGTSASNEQFF,TGCAGTGCTAACCGCGGGACTAGCGCGAGCAATGAGCAGTTCTTC,TRBD2,TRBV20-1,TRBJ2-1,NA
CASSLGFNTEAFF,TGCGCCAGCAGCTTGGGTTTTAACACTGAAGCTTTCTTT,NA,TRBV5-1,TRBJ1-1,NA
CASSLATQRGTIQYF,TGTGCCAGCAGCTTAGCGACACAGCGGGGAACCATTCAGTACTTC,TRBD2,TRBV7-2,TRBJ2-4,NA
CASTPPTENIQYF,TGTGCCAGCACCCCGCCGACAGAAAACATTCAGTACTTC,NA,TRBV7-9,TRBJ2-4,few
CASSHFARGFYGYTF,TGTGCCAGCAGCCATTTCGCCAGGGGTTTCTATGGCTACACCTTC,NA,TRBV14,TRBJ1-2,few
CASSPVGYRETEAFF,TGTGCCAGCTCACCCGTAGGGTACAGGGAAACTGAAGCTTTCTTT,NA,TRBV18,TRBJ1-1,NA
CASTGTRQQPQHF,TGTGCCAGTACCGGGACTCGCCAGCAGCCCCAGCATTTT,NA,TRBV6-2/TRBV6-3,TRBJ1-5,NA
CASSLGRREQYF,TGTGCCAGCAGCTTAGGCAGGCGCGAGCAGTACTTC,NA,TRBV7-2,TRBJ2-7,few